Below, 9 T cell receptor beta chains from the same sample are listed, as sequenced in a study of blood T cell repertoires in COVID-19. Only in-frame clones appear in the TCRdb table, and some are missing; sequencing was by immunoSEQ multiplex PCR. This repertoire shows about 60,000 clones, 80% to 85% found once; its top ten account for roughly 10%. Material: peripheral blood. The receptors were sampled from a man younger than 40 with COVID-19, enrolled during active disease.

The chain links TRBV30 to TRBJ1-5; 7 bases match TRBD1. V shed 5 bases, J shed 5 bases, and the junction held 6 bases outside the gene matches. The CDR3 contains 13 residues. The germline V gene has CDR1 GTSNPN and CDR2 SVGIG (reference sequence). DNA of the CDR3: TGTGCCTGGGCTGACAGGGACGATCAGCCCCAGCATTTT. Translation gives CAWADRDDQPQHF.

The rearrangement joins TRBV9 to TRBJ1-6, with 9 positions matching TRBD1. Germline lookup yields CDR1 SGDLS and CDR2 YYNGEE. V shed 4 bases, J shed 6 bases, and the junction held 5 bases outside the gene matches. The CDR3 sequence is 15 residues long. CDR3 nucleotides: TGTGCCAGCAGCACTTCGGACAGGGGTAATTCACCCCTCCACTTT. It specifies CASSTSDRGNSPLHF.

V gene TRBV20-1 combines with J gene TRBJ2-7, with TRBD1 identical over 8 bases. CDR3 length: 15 residues. Germline CDR1 reads DFQATT; CDR2 reads SNEGSKA (reference sequence). V gave up 3 bases and J gave up 6 bases; unmatched junction bases: 13. CDR3 coding DNA: TGCAGTGCTAGTCGCCAGGGGGCGTTCGACGGCGAGCAGTACTTC. It yields the protein CSASRQGAFDGEQYF.

The J gene is TRBJ2-3, the V gene TRBV3-1 (or the pseudogene TRBV3-2), with D possibly being TRBD2 (6 bases). Deletions cut 4 bases from V and 11 bases from J, with 13 bases between. The CDR3 sequence is 12 residues long. Germline loops: CDR1 LGHDT, CDR2 YNNKEL (reference sequence). The DNA for the CDR3 is TGTGCCAGCAGCCCGTCCGGGAGCTTGCAGTATTTT. As protein: CASSPSGSLQYF.

The chain uses TRBV7-9 and TRBJ1-5; 9 bases line up with TRBD1. This CDR3 contains 17 residues. V shed 1 base and J 1 base; nucleotides not matched to a gene: 5. The germline V gene encodes CDR1 SEHNR and CDR2 FQNEAQ (reference sequence). The CDR3 DNA reads TGTGCCAGCAGCTTAGGGGACAGGGTCGGAAGCAATCAGCCCCAGCATTTT. It codes for CASSLGDRVGSNQPQHF.

This clone was seen a single time. The chain links TRBV19 to TRBJ2-1; D may be TRBD2 (9 bases). Trimming removed 6 bases from V and 5 bases from J, with 29 bases in between. Germline V gives CDR1 LNHDA, CDR2 SQIVND (reference sequence). This CDR3 region has 19 residues. CDR3 loop: CASRGDRPGGLAGDNEQFF. Written as DNA, the CDR3 is TGTGCCAGTAGGGGGGACAGGCCGGGCGGGTTAGCGGGAGACAATGAGCAGTTCTTC.

The CDR3 bases are TGTGCCAGCTCACCCCCTGCTAAAATGGGGACTAGCGGGATTGTCAACTCCTACAATGAGCAGTTCTTC. Encoded protein: CASSPPAKMGTSGIVNSYNEQFF. The chain uses TRBV18 and TRBJ2-1; 13 nucleotides line up with TRBD2. This CDR3 contains 23 residues. The germline gives CDR1 KGHSH, CDR2 LQKENI. The J segment lost 0 bases and the V segment lost 3 bases, leaving 20 bases of the junction unmatched.

The V call is TRBV14, the J call TRBJ2-7, with D perhaps matching TRBD2 (6 bases). Germline CDR1 SGHDN, CDR2 FVKESK. V dropped 4 bases and J dropped 3 bases, with 16 bases sitting between them. The CDR3 covers 15 residues. CDR3 sequence (DNA): TGTGCCAGCAGCCGCTCTAGCCCCGGGGGCTACGAGCAGTACTTC. Its protein product is CASSRSSPGGYEQYF.

The chain joins TRBV11-3 to TRBJ2-1; D may be TRBD2 (5 bases). From germline, CDR1 is SGHNT and CDR2 YENEEA. The V end lost 1 base, the J end lost 8 bases, and 12 bases lay between the germline ends. CDR3 size: 14 residues. The DNA for the CDR3 is TGTGCCAGCAGCTTAGGGGGAGTGTTGGATGAGCAGTTCTTC. It encodes CASSLGGVLDEQFF.